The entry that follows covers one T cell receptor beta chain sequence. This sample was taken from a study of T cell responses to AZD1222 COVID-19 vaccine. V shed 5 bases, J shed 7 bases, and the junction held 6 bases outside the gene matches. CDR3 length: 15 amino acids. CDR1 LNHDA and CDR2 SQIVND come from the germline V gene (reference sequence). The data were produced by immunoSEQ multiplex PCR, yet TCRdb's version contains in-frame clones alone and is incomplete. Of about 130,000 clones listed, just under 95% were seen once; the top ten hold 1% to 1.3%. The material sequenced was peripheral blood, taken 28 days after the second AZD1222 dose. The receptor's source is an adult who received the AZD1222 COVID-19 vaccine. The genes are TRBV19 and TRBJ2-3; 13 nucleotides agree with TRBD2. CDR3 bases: TGTGCCAGTAGTGAACTAGCGGGGGGGCGGAATACGCAGTATTTT. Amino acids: CASSELAGGRNTQYF.